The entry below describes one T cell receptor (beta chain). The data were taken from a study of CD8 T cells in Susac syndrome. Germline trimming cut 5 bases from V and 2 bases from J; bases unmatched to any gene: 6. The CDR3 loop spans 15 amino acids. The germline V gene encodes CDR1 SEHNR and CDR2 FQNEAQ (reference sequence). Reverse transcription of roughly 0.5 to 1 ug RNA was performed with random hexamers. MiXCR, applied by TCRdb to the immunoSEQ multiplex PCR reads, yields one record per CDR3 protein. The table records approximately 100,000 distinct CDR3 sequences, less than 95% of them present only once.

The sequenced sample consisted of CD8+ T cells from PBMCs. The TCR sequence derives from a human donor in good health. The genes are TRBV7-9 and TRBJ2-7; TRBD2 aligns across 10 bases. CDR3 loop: CASSITSGATYEQYF. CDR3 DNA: TGTGCCAGCAGCATAACTAGCGGGGCAACCTACGAGCAGTACTTC.